This entry lists 19 T cell receptor beta chains sequenced from one sample in a study of T cell repertoires in cytomegalovirus infection. TCRdb redid the calling of the reads with MiXCR, one entry per CDR3 protein. Altogether under 800,000 distinct CDR3 sequences are present, 20% to 25% being singletons, with the ten largest covering roughly 8%. The sequencing input was CD8+ T cells from PBMCs. The receptors here all came from a human donor in good health (CMV status not recorded). Some clones in this sample may be carry-over from other donors' samples.

This rearrangement joins TRBV6-2 or TRBV6-3 to TRBJ2-7, with 9 bases lining up with TRBD1. CDR3 length equals 16 residues. Germline CDR1 is MNHEY and CDR2 is SVGEGT. Trimming took 5 bases from V and 1 from J; bases not matched to a gene: 9. The CDR3: CASSIRWTGASYEQYV. The CDR3 coding sequence is TGTGCCAGCAGTATTAGATGGACAGGGGCTTCCTACGAGCAGTACGTC.

A few counts support this clonotype. The J gene is TRBJ2-2, the V gene TRBV15; 9 positions match TRBD1. The CDR3 covers 16 residues. The V gene's germline CDR1 is LNHNV and CDR2 YYDKDF (reference sequence). Trimming removed 3 bases from V and 0 bases from J; junction bases left unmatched: 2. CDR3 nucleotide sequence: TGTGCCACCAGCAGGGACAGGGGATCGAACACCGGGGAGCTGTTTTTT. Translation: CATSRDRGSNTGELFF.

This clonotype turned up a few times. J is TRBJ2-5 and V is TRBV19; no reliable D call. The CDR3 is 14 residues long. Trimming took 8 bases from V and 2 from J, leaving 15 bases between them. Germline V gene lookup returns CDR1 LNHDA and CDR2 SQIVND (reference sequence). The CDR3 here is CASSRLGYQETQYF. The CDR3 DNA reads TGTGCCAGTTCGAGGCTCGGGTATCAAGAGACCCAGTACTTC. Drawing the rest from reference TRBV19 and TRBJ2-5, the complete variable domain is DGGITQSPKYLFRKEGQNVTLSCEQNLNHDAMYWYRQDPGQGLRLIYYSQIVNDFQKGDIAEGYSVSREKKESFPLTVTSAQKNPTAFYLCASSRLGYQETQYFGPGTRLLVL.

This clonotype occurred a few times. The chain couples TRBV7-6 to TRBJ1-5, with D possibly being TRBD1 (5 bases). From germline, CDR1 is SGHVS and CDR2 FNYEAQ. Trimming left V 0 bases short and J 2 bases short, with 17 bases between. CDR3 length: 18 amino acids. The CDR3 DNA reads as TGTGCCAGCAGCTTAGCCCCGGACACGACCCATCGCAATCAGCCCCAGCATTTT. This translates into CASSLAPDTTHRNQPQHF.

This CDR3 is CSVEHISGNTIYF. The DNA of the CDR3 is TGCAGCGTTGAACATATTTCTGGAAACACCATATATTTT. This sequence joins TRBV29-1 and TRBJ1-3; D call uncertain. This CDR3 has 13 residues. V lost 2 bases and J lost 1, with 6 bases in between. Germline CDR1 is SQVTM and CDR2 is ANQGSEA.

Note on this clonotype: This may stem from a read error, because a much larger clone lies one nucleotide away. V usage is TRBV12-3 or TRBV12-4 and J usage is TRBJ2-1; D is uncertain. This CDR3 spans 14 amino acids. With 8 bases removed from V and 0 bases from J, the gap between germline ends came to 11 bases. CDR3 sequence: CASGGGPSYNEQFF. The CDR3 DNA is TGTGCCAGCGGTGGCGGACCCTCCTACAATGAGCAGTTCTTC.

This clonotype was detected only a few times. The CDR3 sequence is CSVLVNSYEQYF. The CDR3 DNA is TGCAGCGTTTTGGTGAACTCCTACGAGCAGTACTTC. V gene TRBV29-1 combines with J gene TRBJ2-7; D gene unclear. The germline gives CDR1 SQVTM, CDR2 ANQGSEA. This CDR3 contains 12 residues. Trimming took 5 bases from V and 0 from J, leaving 8 bases between them.

This clonotype was picked up a small number of times. The chain employs TRBV19 and TRBJ1-4, with a weak D call TRBD1 (5 bases). Trimming removed 4 bases at V and 2 bases at J, with 17 bases between. This CDR3 comprises 17 residues. Germline CDR1 and CDR2: LNHDA and SQIVND (reference sequence). CDR3 nucleotides: TGTGCCAGTAGTACTACCTTCCCGGGACGGACTAATGAAAAACTGTTTTTT. Translated: CASSTTFPGRTNEKLFF.

Comment on this clonotype: A much more abundant neighbour one base away suggests this may be a read error. The gene calls are TRBV10-3 and TRBJ1-2; tentatively, D is TRBD1 (5 bases). This CDR3 has 14 residues. Germline CDR1 ENHRY, CDR2 SYGVKD. The CDR3 coding sequence is TGTGTCATCAGGCTAACAGGAGCTTTCTATGGCTACACCTTC. It is translated as CVIRLTGAFYGYTF.

The rearrangement links TRBV27 to TRBJ1-1; 7 bases fit TRBD1. With 0 bases clipped from V and 2 bases from J, the junction kept 18 bases outside the gene matches. Looked up from germline, CDR1 is MNHEY and CDR2 is SMNVEV (reference sequence). The CDR3 is made up of 20 amino acids. The CDR3 region has the DNA TGTGCCAGCAGTTTATCTTTTATATGGGACAGATCTTTTGGAAACACTGAAGCTTTCTTT. This sequence encodes CASSLSFIWDRSFGNTEAFF.

This clonotype appeared a single time. V gene TRBV2 combines with J gene TRBJ1-3; no firm D call. V lost 8 bases and J lost 0, with 11 bases in between. Germline V CDR1 and CDR2: SNHLY, FYNNEI. The CDR3 length is 14 residues. Written as DNA, the CDR3 is TGTGCCAGCTTAGGATTAATCTCTGGAAACACCATATATTTT. This sequence encodes CASLGLISGNTIYF.

The V and J genes are TRBV29-1 and TRBJ2-5; 9 nucleotides agree with TRBD1. The CDR3 length is 13 residues. Trimming took 1 base from V and 7 from J; bases not matched to a gene: 4. Germline V gene sequence: CDR1 SQVTM, CDR2 ANQGSEA. The CDR3 DNA sequence: TGCAGCGTTGAAGCCGGGACAGGGTGGACCCAGTACTTC. As protein: CSVEAGTGWTQYF.

This clonotype occurred many times. The V and J genes are TRBV7-3 and TRBJ2-1; TRBD2 aligns across 11 bases. Germline-derived CDR1 and CDR2 are SGHTA and FQGTGA. CDR3 length equals 15 residues. Trimming took 4 bases from V and 5 from J; bases not matched to a gene: 4. CDR3 nucleotide sequence: TGTGCCAGCAGCTGGCTAGCGGGGGGCAACAATGAGCAGTTCTTC. Translated: CASSWLAGGNNEQFF.

This clonotype was seen at least ten times. This sequence joins TRBV7-8 and TRBJ2-5, with TRBD1 identical over 9 bases. The V gene end was trimmed by 6 bases and the J gene end by 2 bases; junction bases not matched to a gene: 7. Germline V lookup: CDR1 SGHVS, CDR2 FQNEAQ. The CDR3 covers 15 residues. This CDR3 is CASRTWTGAQETQYF. CDR3 in DNA: TGTGCCAGCAGAACCTGGACAGGGGCGCAAGAGACCCAGTACTTC.

This clonotype was picked up a small number of times. J is TRBJ1-2 and V is TRBV14; D uncertain. CDR1 and CDR2 from the germline V gene are SGHDN and FVKESK. CDR3 length: 15 residues. Trimming took off 0 bases at V and 7 bases at J, with 15 bases between the two ends. CDR3 nucleotide sequence: TGTGCCAGCAGCCAAGATCAGTGGCAGTCTGGTGGCTACACCTTC. It is translated as CASSQDQWQSGGYTF.

The rearrangement links TRBV2 to TRBJ2-7; D is undetermined. Trimming cost V 6 bases and J 3 bases, with 15 bases left between them. The germline CDR1 and CDR2 sequences are SNHLY and FYNNEI. CDR3 size: 14 residues. The CDR3 here is CASSGESYGYEQYF. The CDR3 DNA reads as TGTGCCAGCAGCGGTGAGAGCTACGGCTACGAGCAGTACTTC.

V gene TRBV6-5 combines with J gene TRBJ2-1; weak D call: TRBD2 (6 bases). The germline CDR1 and CDR2 sequences are MNHEY and SVGAGI. Between the trimmed V and J ends, which lost 0 bases and 8 bases, there was a span of 11 bases. This CDR3 is built from 14 residues. The CDR3 coding sequence is TGTGCCAGCAGTTACTCGTTTAGGAGGGATGAGCAGTTCTTC. As protein: CASSYSFRRDEQFF.

This clonotype was counted only a few times. The chain is built from TRBV4-1 and TRBJ2-7; 9 bases align to TRBD2. J gave up 1 base and V 0 bases, and 7 bases lay outside the gene matches. The CDR3 totals 17 residues. Germline V gene sequence: CDR1 MGHRA, CDR2 YSYEKL. This CDR3 reads CASSQESRSGGSYEQYF. The CDR3 bases are TGCGCCAGCAGCCAAGAATCTAGGAGCGGGGGGTCCTACGAGCAGTACTTC.

This clonotype was counted only a few times. V gene TRBV7-9 combines with J gene TRBJ2-1; D is tentatively TRBD1 or TRBD2 (5 bases each). Germline lookup yields CDR1 SEHNR and CDR2 FQNEAQ (reference sequence). The CDR3 is made up of 13 amino acids. Trimming removed 1 base from V and 7 bases from J, with 8 bases in between. CDR3: CASSLGRENEQFF. The CDR3 bases are TGTGCCAGCAGCTTAGGCAGGGAGAATGAGCAGTTCTTC.